These 32 T cell receptor beta chains came from one sample sequenced in a study of blood T cell repertoires in COVID-19. Clones were sequenced by immunoSEQ multiplex PCR, and TCRdb holds only the in-frame ones, with some missing. This table holds about 230,000 clones, over 65% found once. The sample comprised peripheral blood. Receptors were obtained from a woman aged 65 to 85 with active or convalescent COVID-19.

The V call is TRBV10-3, the J call TRBJ2-5, with 11 nucleotides matching TRBD1. This CDR3 spans 15 amino acids. Germline CDR1 ENHRY, CDR2 SYGVKD. After removal of 3 bases from V and 4 bases from J, the junction contained 4 bases not matched to a gene. The DNA for the CDR3 is TGTGCCATCAGTGAACGGACAGGGGGCTCAGAGACCCAGTACTTC. Its translation is CAISERTGGSETQYF.

The V and J genes are TRBV7-9 and TRBJ1-4; 9 bases are a match to TRBD1. Germline CDR1 reads SEHNR; CDR2 reads FQNEAQ (reference sequence). V gave up 5 bases and J gave up 7 bases; unmatched junction bases: 5. This CDR3 comprises 14 residues. The CDR3 sequence: CASSVGQGFEKLFF. The CDR3 DNA is TGTGCCAGCAGCGTGGGACAGGGTTTTGAAAAACTGTTTTTT.

The chain carries TRBV30 and TRBJ1-1; TRBD1 might be the D (5 bases). From germline, CDR1 is GTSNPN and CDR2 SVGIG (reference sequence). V was pared by 0 bases and J by 1 base, with 15 bases between. CDR3 length: 16 amino acids. The CDR3 sequence: CAWSVPGHTGNTEAFF. CDR3 nucleotide sequence: TGTGCCTGGAGTGTACCCGGCCATACAGGGAACACTGAAGCTTTCTTT.

The genes are TRBV18 and TRBJ2-3; D is unresolved. Germline V gene lookup returns CDR1 KGHSH and CDR2 LQKENI. The V gene lost 6 bases and the J gene lost 4 bases, with 8 bases spanning the gap. The CDR3 runs to 12 residues. CDR3 region: CASSRASDTQYF. In DNA form, the CDR3 reads TGTGCCAGCTCCCGCGCATCAGATACGCAGTATTTT.

The J gene is TRBJ2-5, the V gene TRBV5-1; D call uncertain. Germline CDR1 and CDR2: SGHRS and YFSETQ. V gave up 4 bases and J gave up 3 bases, with 13 bases separating them. The CDR3 extends over 14 amino acids. In DNA form, the CDR3 reads TGCGCCAGCAGCCCGCTGGGCAGTAAAGAGACCCAGTACTTC. It yields the protein CASSPLGSKETQYF.

The chain recombines TRBV28 with TRBJ2-7; TRBD1 agrees at 8 bases. The CDR3 runs to 15 residues. The junction had 7 bases not matched to a gene; V was cut back by 6 bases and J by 0 bases. Germline loops: CDR1 MDHEN, CDR2 SYDVKM. CDR3 in DNA: TGTGCCAGCAGCCTTCAGGGGGCTCTCTCCTACGAGCAGTACTTC. Translation gives CASSLQGALSYEQYF.

The CDR3 sequence: CSGTGGGLNTEAFF. The CDR3 nucleotides are TGCAGCGGGACAGGGGGCGGGTTGAACACTGAAGCTTTCTTT. This chain joins TRBV29-1 and TRBJ1-1; 11 nucleotides match TRBD1. CDR1 is SQVTM and CDR2 is ANQGSEA in the germline V gene. This CDR3 is built from 14 residues. After removal of 7 bases from V and 0 bases from J, the junction contained 4 bases not matched to a gene.

The rearrangement uses TRBV4-3 and TRBJ2-4; the D gene is possibly TRBD2 (6 bases). The CDR3 has 14 residues. Looked up from germline, CDR1 is LGHNA and CDR2 is YSLEER. Trimming removed 1 base from V and 4 bases from J, with 8 bases in between. The chain's CDR3 is CASSQGGLKNIQYF. Written as DNA, the CDR3 is TGCGCCAGCAGCCAAGGGGGACTGAAAAACATTCAGTACTTC.

This chain joins TRBV7-2 and TRBJ1-6, with D maybe TRBD1 (6 bases). CDR1 and CDR2 (germline): SGHTA, FQGNSA. This CDR3 contains 14 residues. Trimming shortened V by 5 bases and J by 7 bases, and 12 bases separated the two germline ends. CDR3 in DNA: TGTGCCAGCAGCGTCTCACAGGGAAATTCACCCCTCCACTTT. It encodes CASSVSQGNSPLHF.

V is TRBV7-9 and J is TRBJ2-6, with D tentatively TRBD2 (5 bases). The CDR3 is 15 amino acids. The germline V gene has CDR1 SEHNR and CDR2 FQNEAQ (reference sequence). V was pared by 1 base and J by 1 base, with 5 bases between. The CDR3 protein is CASSLGRSGANVLTF. The CDR3 DNA follows: TGTGCCAGCAGCTTAGGGAGGTCTGGGGCCAACGTCCTGACTTTC.

The V gene is TRBV3-1 (or the pseudogene TRBV3-2), the J gene TRBJ1-3, with D unclear. Trimming stripped 1 base from V and 4 bases from J, with 8 bases between. Germline V gene data show CDR1 as LGHDT and CDR2 as YNNKEL (reference sequence). The CDR3 extends over 14 amino acids. The CDR3 DNA reads as TGTGCCAGCAGCCAAGGGTACAGCGGAAACACCATATATTTT. Protein: CASSQGYSGNTIYF.

CDR3 amino acids: CASSKTGVSYEQYF. In DNA, the CDR3 is TGTGCCAGCAGCAAGACAGGGGTAAGTTACGAGCAGTACTTC. The rearrangement joins TRBV14 to TRBJ2-7; 8 nucleotides agree with TRBD1. The CDR3 spans 14 residues. The V and J ends lost 5 bases and 4 bases, in that order; junction bases with no gene match: 7. From germline, CDR1 is SGHDN and CDR2 FVKESK.

This chain uses TRBV5-1 with TRBJ1-4; D call uncertain. Germline V CDR1 and CDR2: SGHRS, YFSETQ. V was cut by 0 bases and J by 0 bases, with 9 bases left in between. This CDR3 is built from 16 residues. CDR3: CASSLVSSATNEKLFF. CDR3 sequence (DNA): TGCGCCAGCAGCTTGGTGAGCAGCGCAACTAATGAAAAACTGTTTTTT.

CDR3 DNA: TGTGCCACCAGCAGAGATCGGGCAGGGGCCGGGAATGAGCAGTTCTTC. Encoded protein: CATSRDRAGAGNEQFF. The chain joins TRBV15 to TRBJ2-1, with D possibly matching TRBD1 (6 bases). The CDR3 has 16 amino acids. Between the trimmed V and J ends, which lost 0 bases and 7 bases, there was a span of 16 bases. From germline, CDR1 is LNHNV and CDR2 YYDKDF (reference sequence).

The chain links TRBV7-3 to TRBJ2-1, with D maybe TRBD1 (6 bases). V lost 5 bases, J lost 6 bases, and 11 bases lay in between. CDR1 SGHTA and CDR2 FQGTGA come from the germline V gene. The CDR3 extends over 13 amino acids. DNA of the CDR3: TGTGCCAGCAGCCCCGGACAGACCAATGAGCAGTTCTTC. As protein: CASSPGQTNEQFF.

CDR3: CASSILTLQGSDTQYF. CDR3 nucleotide sequence: TGTGCCAGTAGTATACTCACCTTACAGGGGTCAGATACGCAGTATTTT. The chain recombines TRBV19 with TRBJ2-3, with 7 positions matching TRBD1. J gave up 4 bases and V 2 bases, and 9 bases lay outside the gene matches. CDR1 and CDR2 (germline): LNHDA, SQIVND (reference sequence). The CDR3 length is 16 residues.

The CDR3 sequence: CASSPSATRLETQYF. CDR3 DNA: TGTGCCAGCAGCCCTAGCGCCACCCGTCTGGAGACCCAGTACTTC. V gene TRBV7-2 combines with J gene TRBJ2-5; D is perhaps TRBD2 (6 bases). This CDR3 is built from 15 residues. Germline assignment: CDR1 SGHTA and CDR2 FQGNSA. Deletions cut 5 bases from V and 5 bases from J, with 18 bases between.

J is TRBJ1-2 and V is TRBV6-6, with D unresolved. The V end lost 0 bases, the J end lost 3 bases, and 14 bases lay between the germline ends. The germline V gene has CDR1 MNHNY and CDR2 SVGAGI (reference sequence). The CDR3 runs to 16 residues. In DNA, the CDR3 is TGTGCCAGCAGTTACTCTGAGGGTGTCCCTCACTATGGCTACACCTTC. Translation: CASSYSEGVPHYGYTF.

The chain joins TRBV7-9 to TRBJ1-1; D is unresolved. The germline gives CDR1 SEHNR, CDR2 FQNEAQ (reference sequence). This CDR3 has 15 residues. V gave up 4 bases and J gave up 0 bases, with 12 bases separating them. Here the CDR3 DNA reads TGTGCCAGCAGCTCCCTAGGAGGCGTGAACACTGAAGCTTTCTTT. It specifies CASSSLGGVNTEAFF.

The chain uses TRBV6-6 and TRBJ2-5, with TRBD2 matching 7 bases. CDR3 length: 13 residues. Losses at the gene ends were 2 bases for V and 5 bases for J; bases not matched to a gene: 2. CDR1 MNHNY and CDR2 SVGAGI come from the germline V gene (reference sequence). The CDR3 DNA reads as TGTGCCAGCAGTTACAACGGGGGGGAGACCCAGTACTTC. This sequence encodes CASSYNGGETQYF.

The rearrangement links TRBV2 to TRBJ1-3, with 7 bases matching TRBD1. CDR1 is SNHLY and CDR2 is FYNNEI in the germline V gene. This CDR3 contains 15 residues. V lost 6 bases, J lost 0 bases, and 5 bases stayed unmatched. Here the CDR3 DNA reads TGTGCCAGCAGACGGGACAGCGGCTCTGGAAACACCATATATTTT. Its translation is CASRRDSGSGNTIYF.

The chain couples TRBV5-4 to TRBJ2-5; D possibly corresponds to TRBD2 (6 bases). The CDR3 has 15 amino acids. The germline gives CDR1 SGHNT, CDR2 YYREEE (reference sequence). Trimming left V 3 bases short and J 6 bases short, with 18 bases between. CDR3 region: CASSSAVLGRQTQYF. The CDR3 coding sequence is TGTGCCAGCAGCTCTGCCGTGCTGGGGAGGCAGACCCAGTACTTC.

This clone has only one observation. The same CDR3 can be traced to other DNA sequences in this sample. The genes are TRBV20-1 and TRBJ2-1, with D perhaps matching TRBD2 (6 bases). V lost 3 bases and J lost 2, with 8 bases in between. This CDR3 is 13 amino acids long. Germline-derived CDR1 and CDR2 are DFQATT and SNEGSKA (reference sequence). The CDR3 reads CSASTGAYNEQFF. In nucleotides, the CDR3 is TGCAGTGCTAGTACGGGGGCCTACAATGAGCAGTTCTTC.

The V gene is TRBV19, the J gene TRBJ2-3; D unclear. The CDR3 contains 13 residues. Germline assignment: CDR1 LNHDA and CDR2 SQIVND (reference sequence). V shed 3 bases and J shed 3 bases, with 7 bases lying between them. The CDR3 sequence is CASSMGRTDTQYF. DNA for the CDR3: TGTGCCAGTAGTATGGGCCGAACAGATACGCAGTATTTT.

The chain uses TRBV12-5 and TRBJ2-1, with D maybe TRBD1 (6 bases). V was trimmed by 1 base and J by 7 bases, leaving 8 bases between them. From germline, CDR1 is LGHNT and CDR2 FRNRAP. This CDR3 spans 13 amino acids. The CDR3 here is CASGLAQGNEQFF. The CDR3 DNA is TGTGCTAGTGGTTTGGCGCAGGGGAATGAGCAGTTCTTC. Variable domain in full (rest from reference TRBV12-5 and TRBJ2-1): DARVTQTPRHKVTEMGQEVTMRCQPILGHNTVFWYRQTMMQGLELLAYFRNRAPLDDSGMPKDRFSAEMPDATLATLKIQPSEPRDSAVYFCASGLAQGNEQFFGPGTRLTVL.

The chain couples TRBV10-3 to TRBJ2-7, with TRBD1 matching over 11 bases. Trimming at V came to 6 bases and at J to 0 bases, leaving 7 bases not matched to a gene. This CDR3 region has 16 residues. Germline V gene lookup returns CDR1 ENHRY and CDR2 SYGVKD. The DNA of the CDR3 is TGTGCCATCAGCAGCCCCGGGACAGGGGGCTCCTACGAGCAGTACTTC. Encoded protein: CAISSPGTGGSYEQYF.

CDR3 DNA sequence: TGTGCCAGCAGCCCTCGGACAGGGGGCACTCCGAGCGAGCAGTACTTC. It yields the protein CASSPRTGGTPSEQYF. V is TRBV3-1 (or the pseudogene TRBV3-2) and J is TRBJ2-7, with TRBD1 matching over 11 bases. This CDR3 spans 16 amino acids. J was trimmed by 6 bases and V by 4 bases; bases with no gene match: 11. Germline V CDR1 and CDR2: LGHDT, YNNKEL (reference sequence).

The V call is TRBV3-1 (or the pseudogene TRBV3-2), the J call TRBJ2-7; the D gene is possibly TRBD2 (5 bases). V was cut by 0 bases and J by 12 bases, with 12 bases left in between. Germline V lookup: CDR1 LGHDT, CDR2 YNNKEL (reference sequence). CDR3 length: 12 amino acids. CDR3 sequence: CASSQDTGIVYF. The DNA of the CDR3 is TGTGCCAGCAGCCAAGATACGGGAATTGTGTACTTC.

In this sample, this clone turned up once. V is TRBV28 and J is TRBJ2-7; no firm D call. Germline-derived CDR1 and CDR2 are MDHEN and SYDVKM. Trimming cost V 9 bases and J 0 bases, with 12 bases left between them. The CDR3 is 13 amino acids. CDR3 region: CASSGGFSYEQYF. The CDR3 nucleotides read TGTGCCAGTAGTGGCGGATTCTCCTACGAGCAGTACTTC.

CDR3 region: CASRGTSDYNEQFF. CDR3 DNA sequence: TGTGCCAGCAGGGGGACTAGCGATTACAATGAGCAGTTCTTC. The V gene is TRBV28, the J gene TRBJ2-1, with 10 positions matching TRBD2. Per the germline V gene, CDR1 is MDHEN and CDR2 is SYDVKM. This CDR3 has 14 residues. V lost 6 bases and J lost 4; bases outside the gene matches: 3.

This clone showed up just a few times. The J gene is TRBJ1-2, the V gene TRBV11-3; D is unclear. The V gene's germline CDR1 is SGHNT and CDR2 YENEEA. The CDR3 consists of 14 residues. V lost 7 bases, J lost 0 bases, and 12 bases lay in between. The CDR3 DNA reads as TGTGCCAGCACCCGCGTCAGCGCTAACTATGGCTACACCTTC. Translating gives CASTRVSANYGYTF. The entire variable domain, with the rest obtained from reference TRBV11-3 and TRBJ1-2, is as follows: EAGVVQSPRYKIIEKKQPVAFWCNPISGHNTLYWYLQNLGQGPELLIRYENEEAVDDSQLPKDRFSAERLKGVDSTLKIQPAELGDSAVYLCASTRVSANYGYTFGSGTRLTVV.

In this sample, this clone turned up a few times. V is TRBV3-1 (or the pseudogene TRBV3-2) and J is TRBJ1-1; no clear D gene. The CDR3 runs 15 residues. Germline lookup yields CDR1 LGHDT and CDR2 YNNKEL (reference sequence). V was cut by 0 bases and J by 1 base, with 9 bases left in between. CDR3 residues: CASSQDSAGNTEAFF. CDR3 in DNA: TGTGCCAGCAGCCAAGATTCGGCAGGGAACACTGAAGCTTTCTTT.